The 23 T cell receptor beta chains given below trace back to one sample, sequenced in a study of blood T cell repertoires in COVID-19. Sequencing was performed with immunoSEQ multiplex PCR; in TCRdb, only in-frame clones are kept and a portion is missing. The sample includes roughly 69,000 clones, approximately 78% of them seen just once. Sequencing was carried out using peripheral blood. Every receptor here comes from a man between 60 and 70 years old with COVID-19, enrolled during active disease.

This chain connects TRBV24-1 to TRBJ2-1, with 9 bases that match TRBD1. The J segment lost 5 bases and the V segment lost 3 bases, leaving 7 bases of the junction unmatched. The CDR3 is 16 amino acids. Germline assignment: CDR1 KGHDR and CDR2 SFDVKD. DNA for the CDR3: TGTGCCACCAGTGATCGACCGGGACAGGGTAACAATGAGCAGTTCTTC. Residues: CATSDRPGQGNNEQFF.

V gene TRBV5-6 combines with J gene TRBJ1-4, with D maybe TRBD1 (5 bases). CDR1 SGHDT and CDR2 YYEEEE come from the germline V gene. V lost 4 bases, J lost 4 bases, and 11 bases lay in between. The CDR3 has 14 residues. CDR3 coding DNA: TGTGCCAGCAGCCCGGGGGGAGTTAATGAAAAACTGTTTTTT. Its translation is CASSPGGVNEKLFF. Full variable domain (rest looked up from reference TRBV5-6 and TRBJ1-4): DAGVTQSPTHLIKTRGQQVTLRCSPKSGHDTVSWYQQALGQGPQFIFQYYEEEERQRGNFPDRFSGHQFPNYSSELNVNALLLGDSALYLCASSPGGVNEKLFFGSGTQLSVL.

CDR3 nucleotides: TGTGCCAGCAGCTTAGGACTGAGCTCCTACAATGAGCAGTTCTTC. It is translated as CASSLGLSSYNEQFF. The chain combines TRBV5-6 with TRBJ2-1; the D gene is possibly TRBD2 (5 bases). The ends were cut back, 2 bases at V and 0 bases at J, with 9 bases in the middle. The CDR3 spans 15 residues. Germline V gene data show CDR1 as SGHDT and CDR2 as YYEEEE.

This clone was counted once. The V gene is TRBV5-1, the J gene TRBJ2-1, with 10 bases matching TRBD2. V trimming: 2 bases; J trimming: 8 bases; junction bases outside the gene matches: 10. The CDR3 extends over 16 amino acids. CDR1 is SGHRS and CDR2 is YFSETQ in the germline V gene. In DNA form, the CDR3 reads TGCGCCAGCAGCTTACCTTCTAGCGGGGGCGCATATGAGCAGTTCTTC. Residues: CASSLPSSGGAYEQFF.

The chain couples TRBV5-4 to TRBJ2-7; tentatively, D is TRBD2 (7 bases). Germline lookup yields CDR1 SGHNT and CDR2 YYREEE (reference sequence). V lost 4 bases and J 3 bases, leaving 20 bases between the germline ends. The CDR3 is made up of 16 amino acids. CDR3 region: CASSLGGASRNYEQYF. As DNA, the CDR3 is TGTGCCAGCAGCCTAGGGGGGGCATCTCGTAACTACGAGCAGTACTTC.

The J gene is TRBJ1-2, the V gene TRBV30; the D is unclear. The CDR3 runs 13 residues. Looked up from germline, CDR1 is GTSNPN and CDR2 is SVGIG (reference sequence). Trimming pared 0 bases from V and 2 bases from J, leaving 7 bases between. In DNA form, the CDR3 reads TGTGCCTGGAGTGTCTCGGTAAACTATGGCTACACCTTC. It translates to CAWSVSVNYGYTF.

V and J are TRBV12-3 or TRBV12-4 and TRBJ2-7; D unresolved. V was clipped by 8 bases and J by 6 bases, with 14 bases between them. This CDR3 is built from 12 residues. The DNA for the CDR3 is TGTGCCAGCCGACTCGGCCCTTCCGAGCAGTACTTC. Translating gives CASRLGPSEQYF.

The V gene is TRBV20-1, the J gene TRBJ2-7, with D maybe TRBD2 (5 bases). The V and J ends lost 7 bases and 0 bases respectively, with 19 bases between them. Germline-derived CDR1 and CDR2 are DFQATT and SNEGSKA (reference sequence). This CDR3 is built from 15 residues. CDR3 DNA sequence: TGCAGTGGTAGTGGTATAAGCGAGGGCTCCTACGAGCAGTACTTC. This translates into CSGSGISEGSYEQYF.

The CDR3 is CASSEDGRAGEQYF. The CDR3 nucleotides read TGCGCCAGCAGCGAGGACGGGAGGGCGGGGGAGCAGTACTTC. This chain links TRBV5-1 with TRBJ2-7; TRBD2 agrees at 8 bases. The germline gives CDR1 SGHRS, CDR2 YFSETQ. J gave up 7 bases and V 4 bases, and 10 bases lay outside the gene matches. The CDR3 totals 14 residues.

This chain joins TRBV5-5 and TRBJ2-1; perhaps TRBD2 as D (5 bases). V was cut by 3 bases and J by 15 bases, with 22 bases left in between. Germline V CDR1 and CDR2: SGHKS, YYEKEE (reference sequence). This CDR3 contains 14 residues. CDR3 in DNA: TGTGCCAGCAGCTCAGAAAGCGGTCGCGGAGGTCGGTTCTTC. It is translated as CASSSESGRGGRFF. Based on the CDR3 plus reference TRBV5-5 and TRBJ2-1, the full variable domain is DAGVTQSPTHLIKTRGQQVTLRCSPISGHKSVSWYQQVLGQGPQFIFQYYEKEERGRGNFPDRFSARQFPNYSSELNVNALLLGDSALYLCASSSESGRGGRFFGPGTRLTVL.

This chain joins TRBV5-4 and TRBJ2-2; TRBD1 matches 12 bases. The V and J ends lost 4 bases and 4 bases, in that order; junction bases with no gene match: 8. The CDR3 contains 17 residues. The germline V gene has CDR1 SGHNT and CDR2 YYREEE (reference sequence). CDR3 DNA: TGTGCCAGCAGCCCGGCGGGACAGGGGGCGGGCACCGGGGAGCTGTTTTTT. Its translation: CASSPAGQGAGTGELFF.

The chain combines TRBV30 with TRBJ1-3; no clear D. The CDR3 has 14 residues. CDR1 GTSNPN and CDR2 SVGIG come from the germline V gene (reference sequence). V lost 1 base, J lost 1 base, and 8 bases lay in between. Written as DNA, the CDR3 is TGTGCCTGGAGTGGAGGGTGGTCTGGAAACACCATATATTTT. Residues: CAWSGGWSGNTIYF. The variable domain in full, completed from reference TRBV30 and TRBJ1-3, reads SQTIHQWPATLVQPVGSPLSLECTVEGTSNPNLYWYRQAAGRGLQLLFYSVGIGQISSEVPQNLSASRPQDRQFILSSKKLLLSDSGFYLCAWSGGWSGNTIYFGEGSWLTVV.

This clone was seen a few times. This rearrangement joins TRBV28 to TRBJ2-2, with D possibly being TRBD1 (6 bases). The germline V gene has CDR1 MDHEN and CDR2 SYDVKM. Trimming took 3 bases from V and 4 from J, leaving 12 bases between them. The CDR3 totals 15 residues. The CDR3 nucleotides are TGTGCCAGCAGTTTCAGGGGTATCGGCACCGGGGAGCTGTTTTTT. Translated: CASSFRGIGTGELFF.

Only a few counts were recorded for this clone. The rearrangement joins TRBV7-3 to TRBJ2-7; a weak D match, TRBD1 (6 bases). The V gene lost 4 bases and the J gene lost 0 bases, with 7 bases spanning the gap. Germline V gene lookup returns CDR1 SGHTA and CDR2 FQGTGA. The CDR3 is made up of 13 amino acids. As DNA, the CDR3 is TGTGCCAGCAGCTCACAGGGCTCCTACGAGCAGTACTTC. Its translation: CASSSQGSYEQYF.

The chain combines TRBV12-3 or TRBV12-4 with TRBJ1-2; maybe TRBD1 (6 bases). The CDR3 has 12 amino acids. The V end was cut by 7 bases, the J end by 8 bases, with 14 bases between. CDR3 in amino acids: CASTRAGAGYTF. CDR3 in DNA: TGTGCCAGCACCCGGGCGGGGGCAGGCTACACCTTC.

This chain uses TRBV4-2 with TRBJ2-2; possible D gene TRBD1, 6 bases. The V gene's germline CDR1 is LGHNA and CDR2 YNFKEQ. The ends were cut back, 3 bases at V and 0 bases at J, with 8 bases in the middle. The CDR3 has 15 residues. CDR3 DNA: TGTGCCAGCAGCCAGTCAGGGGCGAACACCGGGGAGCTGTTTTTT. It encodes CASSQSGANTGELFF.

The CDR3, as DNA: TGTGCCAGCAGGGCCGGTTCGCGGGGGGTGGCAGATACGCAGTATTTT. This sequence encodes CASRAGSRGVADTQYF. This chain joins TRBV7-2 and TRBJ2-3, with TRBD2 matching 8 bases. Unmatched junction bases numbered 12, after V lost 6 bases and J lost 4 bases. The CDR3 totals 16 residues. The germline V gene has CDR1 SGHTA and CDR2 FQGNSA. Complete variable domain (other parts from reference TRBV7-2 and TRBJ2-3): GAGVSQSPSNKVTEKGKDVELRCDPISGHTALYWYRQSLGQGLEFLIYFQGNSAPDKSGLPSDRFSAERTGGSVSTLTIQRTQQEDSAVYLCASRAGSRGVADTQYFGPGTRLTVL.

The V and J genes are TRBV3-1 (or the pseudogene TRBV3-2) and TRBJ2-4, with TRBD1 matching 7 bases. From germline, CDR1 is LGHDT and CDR2 YNNKEL (reference sequence). J lost 6 bases, V lost 4 bases, and 9 bases had no gene match. The CDR3 has 15 residues. CDR3 in amino acids: CASSLLGQVGNIQYF. As DNA, the CDR3 is TGTGCCAGCAGCCTCCTAGGACAGGTTGGAAACATTCAGTACTTC.

This sequence joins TRBV11-3 and TRBJ2-3, with D possibly matching TRBD2 (7 bases). V lost 2 bases to trimming and J lost 4 bases, with 19 bases between them. This CDR3 has 17 amino acids. The germline CDR1 and CDR2 sequences are SGHNT and YENEEA. The CDR3 spells CASSLSTFGGGADTQYF. The CDR3 DNA reads as TGTGCCAGCAGCTTAAGTACTTTTGGCGGGGGCGCAGATACGCAGTATTTT.

The chain is built from TRBV28 and TRBJ2-1; tentatively, D is TRBD2 (5 bases). The CDR3 length is 15 residues. The V end was cut by 5 bases, the J end by 3 bases, with 14 bases between. CDR1 is MDHEN and CDR2 is SYDVKM in the germline V gene. The CDR3 sequence is CASSPPSGNYNEQFF. The CDR3 DNA follows: TGTGCCAGCAGTCCCCCCAGCGGAAACTACAATGAGCAGTTCTTC. The full variable domain, with the rest looked up from reference TRBV28 and TRBJ2-1, is DVKVTQSSRYLVKRTGEKVFLECVQDMDHENMFWYRQDPGLGLRLIYFSYDVKMKEKGDIPEGYSVSREKKERFSLILESASTNQTSMYLCASSPPSGNYNEQFFGPGTRLTVL.

As regards this clone: Additional DNA sequences in this sample encode the identical CDR3. This rearrangement joins TRBV15 to TRBJ1-3; D is possibly TRBD1 (5 bases). Germline V gene sequence: CDR1 LNHNV, CDR2 YYDKDF (reference sequence). V lost 0 bases to trimming and J lost 4 bases, with 10 bases between them. There are 15 residues in the CDR3. As DNA, the CDR3 is TGTGCCACCAGCAGAGATCGGGGGTCAGGAAACACCATATATTTT. This codes for CATSRDRGSGNTIYF.

A few counts support this clone. The CDR3 loop is CASSRTTYQETQYF. CDR3 bases: TGTGCCAGCAGTCGTACTACCTACCAAGAGACCCAGTACTTC. The gene calls are TRBV3-1 (or the pseudogene TRBV3-2) and TRBJ2-5; no clear D gene. The germline V and J ends were trimmed by 6 bases and 0 bases, with 11 bases remaining between them. This CDR3 is 14 amino acids long. Germline-derived CDR1 and CDR2 are LGHDT and YNNKEL (reference sequence).

The CDR3 bases are TGTGCCAGCAGCGCCCGGGCCTCAGGGGGAGAGACCCAGTACTTC. It specifies CASSARASGGETQYF. The chain has TRBV7-2 and TRBJ2-5, with TRBD1 matching over 7 bases. Germline lookup yields CDR1 SGHTA and CDR2 FQGNSA. The CDR3 is made up of 15 amino acids. V shed 5 bases and J 4 bases; nucleotides not matched to a gene: 10.